What follows describes a single TCR beta chain. This entry comes from a study of cytomegalovirus exposure and HLA in healthy donors. Looking at the study overall: Early release data held tens of millions of unique TCRs from HLA-typed donors.

CDR3 length: 15 amino acids. Per germline, CDR1 GTSNPN and CDR2 SVGIG (reference sequence). The V and J ends lost 5 bases and 10 bases, in that order; junction bases with no gene match: 15. The PCR contained 60 Vbeta and 13 Jbeta primers. Sequenced by immunoSEQ multiplex PCR; TCRdb stores in-frame clones only, minus some. This table holds approximately 100,000 clones, over 60% found once. The rearrangement joins TRBV30 to TRBJ1-5, with TRBD1 identical over 9 bases. Sequencing was carried out using PBMCs. The origin of this receptor is a woman between 18 and 29 years old in good health and CMV-seropositive. The CDR3: CAWAPDRGGIGPQHF. DNA for the CDR3: TGTGCCTGGGCCCCGGACAGGGGAGGGATCGGACCCCAGCATTTT.